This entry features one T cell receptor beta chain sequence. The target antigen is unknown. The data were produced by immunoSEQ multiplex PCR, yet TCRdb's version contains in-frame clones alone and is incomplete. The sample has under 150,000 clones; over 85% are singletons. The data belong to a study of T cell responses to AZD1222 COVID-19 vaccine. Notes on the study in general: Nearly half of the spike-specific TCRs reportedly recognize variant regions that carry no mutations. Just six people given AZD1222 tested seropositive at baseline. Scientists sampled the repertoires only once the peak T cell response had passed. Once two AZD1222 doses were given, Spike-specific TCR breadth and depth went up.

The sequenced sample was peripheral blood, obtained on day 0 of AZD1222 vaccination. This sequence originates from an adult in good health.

CDR3 protein: CASSEATGGQQPQHF. CDR3 nucleotide sequence: TGTGCCAGCAGTGAAGCCACAGGGGGCCAGCAGCCCCAGCATTTT. The chain links TRBV2 to TRBJ1-5; TRBD1 matches at 9 bases. The CDR3 sequence is 15 residues long. Unmatched junction bases numbered 4, after V lost 0 bases and J lost 7 bases. Germline CDR1 reads SNHLY; CDR2 reads FYNNEI.